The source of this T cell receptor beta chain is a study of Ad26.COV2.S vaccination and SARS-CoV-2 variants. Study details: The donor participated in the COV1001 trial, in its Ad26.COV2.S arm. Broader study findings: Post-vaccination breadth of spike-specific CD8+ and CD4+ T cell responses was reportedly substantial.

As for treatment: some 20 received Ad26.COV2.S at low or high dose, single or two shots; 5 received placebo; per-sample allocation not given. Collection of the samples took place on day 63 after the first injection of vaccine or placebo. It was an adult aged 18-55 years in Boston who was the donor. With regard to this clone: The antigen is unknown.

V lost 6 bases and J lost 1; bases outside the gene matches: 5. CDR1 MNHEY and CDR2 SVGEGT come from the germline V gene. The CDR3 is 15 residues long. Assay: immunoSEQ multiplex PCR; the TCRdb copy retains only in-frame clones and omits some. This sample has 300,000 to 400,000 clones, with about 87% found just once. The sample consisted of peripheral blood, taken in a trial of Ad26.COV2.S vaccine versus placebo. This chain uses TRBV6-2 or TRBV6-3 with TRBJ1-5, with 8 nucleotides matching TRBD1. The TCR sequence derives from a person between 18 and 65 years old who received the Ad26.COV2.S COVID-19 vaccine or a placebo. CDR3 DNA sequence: TGTGCCAGCAGCTCGGGACAGGTGAGCAATCAGCCCCAGCATTTT. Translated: CASSSGQVSNQPQHF.